These 3 T cell receptor beta chains originate from one sample sequenced in a study of technical replicates of blood from a handful of donors. Clones were sequenced by immunoSEQ multiplex PCR, and TCRdb holds only the in-frame ones, with some missing. The sample has some 76,000 clones, under 99% seen once. The source material was T cells isolated from PBMCs. Every receptor here comes from a human donor in good health.

The chain has TRBV10-3 and TRBJ1-1, with a possible D match to TRBD1 (6 bases). This CDR3 has 15 residues. Germline V gives CDR1 ENHRY, CDR2 SYGVKD. V was trimmed by 0 bases and J by 6 bases, leaving 14 bases between them. The DNA of the CDR3 is TGTGCCATCAGTGAGTCCATTCACAGGGCCTCTGAAGCTTTCTTT. This sequence encodes CAISESIHRASEAFF.

This chain links TRBV4-3 with TRBJ2-7; 9 positions agree with TRBD1. CDR1 and CDR2 from the germline V gene are LGHNA and YSLEER. This CDR3 comprises 15 residues. V gave up 1 base and J gave up 2 bases; unmatched junction bases: 3. The CDR3 reads CASSQVGQGPYEQYF. CDR3 DNA: TGCGCCAGCAGCCAAGTGGGACAGGGTCCCTACGAGCAGTACTTC.

The chain is built from TRBV29-1 and TRBJ2-7, with D hard to call. Germline values: CDR1 SQVTM, CDR2 ANQGSEA. V gave up 0 bases and J gave up 6 bases, with 6 bases separating them. This CDR3 has 11 amino acids. The DNA of the CDR3 is TGCAGCGTTGAAGATCTGTCCGAGCAGTACTTC. The encoded protein is CSVEDLSEQYF.